The sequence of this T cell receptor beta chain was determined in a study of OX40 agonist ivuxolimab in advanced cancers. The method was immunoSEQ multiplex PCR; TCRdb's version includes in-frame clones alone and lacks a portion of them. In the table there are roughly 30,000 clones, approximately 86% of which are singletons. The sequence derives from an adult with an advanced solid tumor such as melanoma, head and neck, liver or kidney cancer. The material sequenced was CD4+ or CD8+ T cells sorted from blood, taken in a trial of the OX40 agonist ivuxolimab.

The CDR3 spells CASSLLLFNEQFF. The CDR3 DNA follows: TGTGCCAGCAGCTTACTACTCTTCAATGAGCAGTTCTTC. The gene calls are TRBV7-2 and TRBJ2-1; D call uncertain. The CDR3 is made up of 13 amino acids. V was shortened by 2 bases and J by 6 bases, with 8 bases between the two germline ends. CDR1 is SGHTA, CDR2 FQGNSA, per germline.